One sample yielded the 21 T cell receptor beta chains listed below, sequenced in a study of blood T cell repertoires in COVID-19. Generated by immunoSEQ multiplex PCR, the TCRdb table keeps only in-frame clones and is missing some. The sample lists 30,000 to 40,000 clones, 80% occurring once. Sequencing was carried out using peripheral blood. The receptors here all came from an elderly man with active or convalescent COVID-19.

The gene calls are TRBV10-1 and TRBJ1-2; D possibly corresponds to TRBD1 (5 bases). CDR3 size: 15 residues. CDR1 and CDR2 from the germline V gene are WNHNN and SYGVQD (reference sequence). Trimming removed 6 bases from V and 4 bases from J, with 18 bases in between. The CDR3 region is CASSLDRDKIYGYTF. The CDR3 DNA reads as TGCGCCAGCAGCCTCGACAGAGACAAAATCTATGGCTACACCTTC.

The V call is TRBV6-6, the J call TRBJ2-1; TRBD2 agrees at 15 bases. After removal of 5 bases from V and 4 bases from J, the junction contained 12 bases not matched to a gene. CDR1 MNHNY and CDR2 SVGAGI come from the germline V gene (reference sequence). The CDR3 has 19 residues. Here the CDR3 reads CASSPRGLAGGTRYNEQFF. CDR3 DNA: TGTGCCAGCAGTCCTCGGGGACTAGCGGGAGGAACGCGGTACAATGAGCAGTTCTTC.

The genes are TRBV29-1 and TRBJ1-2; 7 bases line up with TRBD1. The CDR3 consists of 14 residues. With V trimmed by 7 bases and J by 4 bases, 12 bases remained unmatched. CDR1 SQVTM and CDR2 ANQGSEA come from the germline V gene. The CDR3 DNA is TGCAGCGACCGCTTTGGTGCAGGGGGCTATGGCTACACCTTC. Its translation: CSDRFGAGGYGYTF.

This rearrangement joins TRBV6-5 to TRBJ2-7, with D maybe TRBD2 (7 bases). This CDR3 region has 15 residues. Trimming shortened V by 7 bases and J by 1 base, and 17 bases separated the two germline ends. Germline V gives CDR1 MNHEY, CDR2 SVGAGI. The CDR3 sequence is CASMGGQLGSYEQYF. CDR3 nucleotides: TGTGCCAGCATGGGGGGGCAGTTAGGATCCTACGAGCAGTACTTC.

The J gene is TRBJ2-5, the V gene TRBV7-9, with 12 bases that match TRBD1. The V and J ends lost 6 bases and 1 base, in that order; junction bases with no gene match: 6. This CDR3 contains 16 residues. CDR1 is SEHNR, CDR2 FQNEAQ, per germline (reference sequence). The CDR3 coding sequence is TGTGCCAGCAGTACCGGGACAGGGGGCCCCCAAGAGACCCAGTACTTC. Amino acid sequence: CASSTGTGGPQETQYF.

The rearrangement uses TRBV4-2 and TRBJ2-5; D is possibly TRBD2 (6 bases). The CDR3 sequence is 16 residues long. The germline V gene has CDR1 LGHNA and CDR2 YNFKEQ. Trimming shortened V by 0 bases and J by 5 bases, and 16 bases separated the two germline ends. Here the CDR3 DNA reads TGTGCCAGCAGCCAAGATGCTTCGGGGGACTGGGAGACCCAGTACTTC. Its protein is CASSQDASGDWETQYF.

V and J are TRBV12-3 or TRBV12-4 and TRBJ1-1, with 7 bases aligning to TRBD1. The CDR3 sequence is 12 residues long. V shed 6 bases, J shed 6 bases, and the junction held 4 bases outside the gene matches. The CDR3 region has the DNA TGTGCCAGCAGGGGACAGACTGCTGAAGCTTTCTTT. Its protein is CASRGQTAEAFF.

By its share, this clone is medium-sized (0.01 to 0.1%). The rearrangement joins TRBV28 to TRBJ2-2, with a tentative D call TRBD1 (8 bases). Germline assignment: CDR1 MDHEN and CDR2 SYDVKM. The CDR3 totals 14 residues. The germline V and J ends were trimmed by 7 bases and 6 bases, with 15 bases remaining between them. CDR3 sequence: CASIGGTGAGELFF. The CDR3 bases are TGTGCCAGCATCGGGGGGACAGGCGCCGGGGAGCTGTTTTTT. Looking up the rest from reference TRBV28 and TRBJ2-2 gives the full variable domain: DVKVTQSSRYLVKRTGEKVFLECVQDMDHENMFWYRQDPGLGLRLIYFSYDVKMKEKGDIPEGYSVSREKKERFSLILESASTNQTSMYLCASIGGTGAGELFFGEGSRLTVL.

V gene TRBV24-1 combines with J gene TRBJ2-1; TRBD1 matches at 8 bases. Germline assignment: CDR1 KGHDR and CDR2 SFDVKD. The trim removed 4 bases at V and 7 bases at J, leaving 8 bases unmatched. The CDR3 extends over 15 amino acids. The CDR3 coding sequence is TGTGCCACCAGTGACCCCGGGACAGGCTATAATGAGCAGTTCTTC. Its protein product is CATSDPGTGYNEQFF.

This clone was detected only a few times. V and J are TRBV5-1 and TRBJ1-1, with 7 positions matching TRBD1. This CDR3 has 15 residues. V shed 0 bases, J shed 4 bases, and the junction held 6 bases outside the gene matches. Germline V gene data show CDR1 as SGHRS and CDR2 as YFSETQ. The chain's CDR3 is CASSLESGGGTEAFF. DNA of the CDR3: TGCGCCAGCAGCTTGGAGTCAGGGGGTGGCACTGAAGCTTTCTTT.

The chain is built from TRBV19 and TRBJ1-1; D uncertain. The CDR3 spans 14 residues. Looked up from germline, CDR1 is LNHDA and CDR2 is SQIVND (reference sequence). V was shortened by 2 bases and J by 0 bases, with 7 bases between the two germline ends. CDR3 sequence (DNA): TGTGCCAGTAGTATATGGGCAGTGAACACTGAAGCTTTCTTT. It codes for CASSIWAVNTEAFF.

This sequence joins TRBV5-1 and TRBJ1-1, with TRBD1 matching over 7 bases. The CDR3 contains 14 residues. The J segment lost 3 bases and the V segment lost 4 bases, leaving 6 bases of the junction unmatched. CDR1 is SGHRS, CDR2 YFSETQ, per germline. CDR3 residues: CASSGGQMYTEAFF. The CDR3 DNA follows: TGCGCCAGCAGCGGGGGACAGATGTACACTGAAGCTTTCTTT.

V gene TRBV15 combines with J gene TRBJ1-2; 8 nucleotides agree with TRBD1. Germline loops: CDR1 LNHNV, CDR2 YYDKDF (reference sequence). V trimming: 0 bases; J trimming: 3 bases; junction bases outside the gene matches: 6. The CDR3 is made up of 16 amino acids. CDR3 DNA: TGTGCCACCAGCAGAGATTTGGGACAGGACCACTATGGCTACACCTTC. This translates into CATSRDLGQDHYGYTF.

The CDR3 spells CASSYSGTGVGGNQPQHF. The CDR3 nucleotides are TGTGCCAGCAGTTACTCCGGGACAGGGGTAGGAGGCAATCAGCCCCAGCATTTT. This chain joins TRBV6-2 or TRBV6-3 and TRBJ1-5; 10 bases match TRBD1. Trimming took 0 bases from V and 2 from J; bases not matched to a gene: 7. Looked up from germline, CDR1 is MNHEY and CDR2 is SVGEGT. The CDR3 extends over 18 amino acids.

The chain couples TRBV29-1 to TRBJ2-3, with 9 bases lining up with TRBD2. The trim removed 4 bases at V and 0 bases at J, leaving 8 bases unmatched. Per the germline V gene, CDR1 is SQVTM and CDR2 is ANQGSEA. The CDR3 is 16 residues long. DNA of the CDR3: TGCAGCGTTGGAACCCCAACTAGCGGGAGCACAGATACGCAGTATTTT. The encoded protein is CSVGTPTSGSTDTQYF.

The chain couples TRBV27 to TRBJ1-1; D may be TRBD1 (5 bases). The CDR3 has 15 residues. CDR1 is MNHEY, CDR2 SMNVEV, per germline (reference sequence). The germline V and J ends were trimmed by 2 bases and 1 base, with 11 bases remaining between them. The CDR3 region has the DNA TGTGCCAGCAGTTTAAAGGGGAACCCGAACACTGAAGCTTTCTTT. As protein: CASSLKGNPNTEAFF.

This chain uses TRBV27 with TRBJ1-6, with D maybe TRBD1 (6 bases). The CDR3 consists of 16 residues. Trimming removed 2 bases at V and 7 bases at J, with 15 bases between. The germline gives CDR1 MNHEY, CDR2 SMNVEV (reference sequence). The CDR3 DNA reads TGTGCCAGCAGTTTAGATCTAGGGGGTCGGAATTCACCCCTCCACTTT. Protein product: CASSLDLGGRNSPLHF.

The chain employs TRBV11-3 and TRBJ2-1; 7 positions match TRBD1. V lost 1 base, J lost 0 bases, and 9 bases stayed unmatched. Germline V gives CDR1 SGHNT, CDR2 YENEEA. This CDR3 spans 18 amino acids. The CDR3 loop is CASSLVPGTVSSYNEQFF. CDR3 coding DNA: TGTGCCAGCAGCTTAGTTCCTGGGACAGTAAGCTCCTACAATGAGCAGTTCTTC.

DNA of the CDR3: TGTGCCATCATGCGCGGGACTAGCGGGGACAATGAGCAGTTCTTC. This codes for CAIMRGTSGDNEQFF. The chain is built from TRBV10-3 and TRBJ2-1, with TRBD2 matching 13 bases. Germline V gives CDR1 ENHRY, CDR2 SYGVKD. After removal of 7 bases from V and 5 bases from J, the junction contained 5 bases not matched to a gene. CDR3 length: 15 residues.

This chain joins TRBV7-9 and TRBJ2-7, with 16 bases fitting TRBD2. CDR1 is SEHNR, CDR2 FQNEAQ, per germline (reference sequence). The CDR3 has 15 amino acids. V lost 5 bases, J lost 5 bases, and 3 bases stayed unmatched. The DNA for the CDR3 is TGTGCCAGCAGCCTGGGGACTAGCGGGAGGGACGAGCAGTACTTC. This sequence encodes CASSLGTSGRDEQYF.

V is TRBV3-1 (or the pseudogene TRBV3-2) and J is TRBJ2-3, with a tentative D call TRBD2 (5 bases). Per the germline V gene, CDR1 is LGHDT and CDR2 is YNNKEL (reference sequence). V was pared by 0 bases and J by 2 bases, with 15 bases between. The CDR3 is 17 residues long. The DNA of the CDR3 is TGTGCCAGCAGCCAAGATGTGATAGCGCGGTCCACAGATACGCAGTATTTT. It is translated as CASSQDVIARSTDTQYF.